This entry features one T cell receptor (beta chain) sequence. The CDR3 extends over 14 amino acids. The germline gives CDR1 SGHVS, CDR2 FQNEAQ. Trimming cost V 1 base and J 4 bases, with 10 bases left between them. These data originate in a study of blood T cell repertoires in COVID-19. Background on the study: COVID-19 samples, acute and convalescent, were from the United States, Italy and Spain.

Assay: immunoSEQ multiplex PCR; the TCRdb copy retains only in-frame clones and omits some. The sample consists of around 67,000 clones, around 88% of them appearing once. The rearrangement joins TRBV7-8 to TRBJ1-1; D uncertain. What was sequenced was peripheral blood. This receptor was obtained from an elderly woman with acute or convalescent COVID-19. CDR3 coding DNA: TGTGCCAGCAGCTTAGATTACAGCTCCACTGAAGCTTTCTTT. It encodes CASSLDYSSTEAFF.